The clone carrying this TCR beta chain was observed a single time. What it binds is not known. The sample comes from a study of OX40 agonist ivuxolimab in advanced cancers. About the research overall: The treatment was a fully human IgG2 OX40 agonist, ivuxolimab. In this trial design, patients received ivuxolimab intravenously at 0.01 to 10 mg/kg every 2 weeks.

TCRdb's table, derived via immunoSEQ multiplex PCR, lists solely in-frame clones and lacks some. The top ten hold under 25% of the sample, which has 30,000 to 40,000 clones, approximately 80% seen once. Notes on the study in general: Averaging showed that CD8+ T cells had more expanded clones than CD4+ did.

The CDR3 is 13 amino acids. V was trimmed by 5 bases and J by 0 bases, leaving 6 bases between them. From germline, CDR1 is SGHRS and CDR2 YFSETQ. This sequence originates from an adult with an advanced solid tumor such as melanoma, head and neck, liver or kidney cancer. Sequenced material: CD4+ or CD8+ T cells sorted from blood, taken in a trial of the OX40 agonist ivuxolimab. The chain links TRBV5-1 to TRBJ1-3, with D possibly TRBD1 on 5 matching bases. For the CDR3, the DNA is TGCGCCAGCAGACAGGACTCTGGAAACACCATATATTTT. The encoded protein is CASRQDSGNTIYF.